This TCR beta chain emerged from a study of breast tumors, draining lymph nodes, adjacent tissues. Each CDR3 protein gets one entry after TCRdb re-called the multiplex PCR reads with MiXCR. The data hold 200,000 or so distinct CDR3 sequences, with roughly 31% observed a single time. The lymph nodes were axillary draining lymph nodes from breast cancer patients. For this clonotype: Its antigen is currently unknown.

Germline V gives CDR1 SQVTM, CDR2 ANQGSEA. CDR3 size: 13 residues. Trimming left V 5 bases short and J 6 bases short, with 13 bases between. The study, taken as a whole, reports: Luminal-like breast cancer showed significantly greater tumor-nontumor repertoire similarity than basal-like breast cancer did.

Source material: axillary lymph node tissue. The TCR comes from a female donor with breast cancer. Some clones in this sample may be carry-over from other donors' samples. V is TRBV29-1 and J is TRBJ1-4; a possible D gene is TRBD1 (5 bases). The CDR3 region has the DNA TGCAGCGTTCAAAGCGGGGGTTATGAAAAACTGTTTTTT. It specifies CSVQSGGYEKLFF.